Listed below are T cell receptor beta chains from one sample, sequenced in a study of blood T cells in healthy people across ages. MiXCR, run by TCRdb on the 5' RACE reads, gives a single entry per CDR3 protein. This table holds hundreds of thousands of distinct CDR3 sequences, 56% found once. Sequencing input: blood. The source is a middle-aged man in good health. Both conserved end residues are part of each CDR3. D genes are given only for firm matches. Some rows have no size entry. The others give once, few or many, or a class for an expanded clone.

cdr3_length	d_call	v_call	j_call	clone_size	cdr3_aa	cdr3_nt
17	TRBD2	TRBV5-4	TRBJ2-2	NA	CASSLDPAGGYTGELFF	TGTGCCAGCAGCTTGGACCCAGCGGGGGGCTACACCGGGGAGCTGTTTTTT
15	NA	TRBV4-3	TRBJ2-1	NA	CASSQDPSQNNEQFF	TGCGCCAGCAGCCAAGATCCGTCGCAGAACAATGAGCAGTTCTTC
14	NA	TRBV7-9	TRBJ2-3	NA	CASSFASGTDTQYF	TGTGCCAGCAGCTTTGCTAGCGGCACAGATACGCAGTATTTT
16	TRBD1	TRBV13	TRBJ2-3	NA	CACSSRQGVTTDTQYF	TGTGCCTGCAGCTCAAGACAGGGTGTGACTACAGATACGCAGTATTTT
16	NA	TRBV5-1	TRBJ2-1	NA	CASSNKNRQEYNEQFF	TGCGCCAGCAGCAACAAAAATAGACAGGAGTACAATGAGCAGTTCTTC
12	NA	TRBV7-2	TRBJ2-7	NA	CASSFSRAEQYF	TGTGCCAGCAGCTTTTCCAGGGCCGAGCAGTACTTC
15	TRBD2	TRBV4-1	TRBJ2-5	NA	CASSQILAEQETQYF	TGCGCCAGCAGCCAAATACTAGCGGAGCAAGAGACCCAGTACTTC
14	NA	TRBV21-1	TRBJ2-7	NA	CTSSTPKGRYEQYF	TGTACCAGCAGCACGCCTAAGGGGCGTTACGAGCAGTACTTC
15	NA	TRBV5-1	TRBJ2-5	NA	CASSLGSRSQETQYF	TGCGCCAGCAGCCTTGGCAGTAGGTCTCAAGAGACCCAGTACTTC
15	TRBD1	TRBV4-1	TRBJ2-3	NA	CASTRRTGVTDTQYF	TGCGCCAGCACCCGACGGACAGGTGTGACAGATACGCAGTATTTT
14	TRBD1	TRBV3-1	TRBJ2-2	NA	CASSGQSYTGELFF	TGTGCCAGCTCGGGACAGAGCTACACCGGGGAGCTGTTTTTT
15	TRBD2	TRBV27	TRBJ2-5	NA	CASHRRSGGRETQYF	TGTGCCAGCCATCGACGTAGCGGGGGTAGGGAGACCCAGTACTTC
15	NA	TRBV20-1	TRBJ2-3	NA	CSARDSRVSTDTQYF	TGCAGTGCTAGAGACAGTCGCGTAAGCACAGATACGCAGTATTTT
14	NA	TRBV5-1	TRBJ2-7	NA	CASSPTEGSNEQYF	TGCGCCAGCAGCCCAACTGAGGGGTCGAACGAGCAGTACTTC
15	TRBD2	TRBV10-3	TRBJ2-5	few	CAIRPGLADQETQYF	TGTGCCATCAGGCCGGGACTAGCGGACCAAGAGACCCAGTACTTC
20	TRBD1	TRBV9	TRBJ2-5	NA	CASSVGIKTGTGVGQETQYF	TGTGCCAGCAGCGTAGGAATTAAAACCGGGACAGGGGTGGGCCAAGAGACCCAGTACTTC
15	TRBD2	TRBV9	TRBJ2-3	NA	CASSGSGGDTDTQYF	TGTGCCAGCAGCGGTAGCGGGGGAGACACAGATACGCAGTATTTT
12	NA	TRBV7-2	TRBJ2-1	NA	CTSSTGRNEQFF	TGTACCAGCAGCACGGGCCGGAATGAGCAGTTCTTC
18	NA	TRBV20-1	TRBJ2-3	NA	CSARPPFRPGSYTDTQYF	TGCAGTGCTAGACCCCCTTTCCGTCCGGGATCATACACAGATACGCAGTATTTT
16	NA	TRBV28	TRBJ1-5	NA	CASTPTGAKTNQPQHF	TGTGCCAGCACCCCGACAGGAGCAAAAACCAATCAGCCCCAGCATTTT
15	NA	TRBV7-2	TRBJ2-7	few	CASSLATDSGYEQYF	TGTGCCAGCAGCTTAGCCACGGACAGTGGTTACGAGCAGTACTTC
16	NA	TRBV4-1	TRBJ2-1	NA	CASSQEGGTPYNEQFF	TGCGCCAGCAGCCAAGAAGGAGGGACTCCGTACAATGAACAGTTCTTC
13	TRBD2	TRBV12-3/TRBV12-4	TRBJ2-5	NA	CASGLAGQETQYF	TGTGCCAGCGGACTAGCGGGGCAAGAGACCCAGTACTTC
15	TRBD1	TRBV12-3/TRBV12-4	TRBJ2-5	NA	CASSPTGTGYYGQYF	TGTGCCAGCAGTCCGACCGGGACAGGGTACTACGGGCAGTACTTC
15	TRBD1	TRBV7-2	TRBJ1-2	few	CASHPQTGRTYGYTF	TGTGCCAGCCATCCTCAGACAGGGAGGACCTATGGCTACACCTTC
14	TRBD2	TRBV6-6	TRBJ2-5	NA	CASRTSGSMETQYF	TGTGCCAGCAGGACTAGCGGGAGTATGGAGACCCAGTACTTC
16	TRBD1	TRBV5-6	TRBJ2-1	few	CASSSRARGIYNEQFF	TGTGCCAGCAGCTCCAGGGCCAGGGGGATATACAATGAGCAGTTCTTC
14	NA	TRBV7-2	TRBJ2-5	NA	CASSPRLSVETQYF	TGTGCCAGCAGCCCACGGTTATCGGTAGAGACCCAGTACTTC
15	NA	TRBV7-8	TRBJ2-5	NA	CASSLVALVWETQYF	TGTGCCAGCAGCTTAGTTGCCCTGGTTTGGGAGACCCAGTACTTC
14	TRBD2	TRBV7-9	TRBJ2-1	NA	CASSSGLVRSEQFF	TGTGCCAGCAGCTCCGGACTAGTCAGGAGTGAGCAGTTCTTC
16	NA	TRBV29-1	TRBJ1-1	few	CSVEAEGREVRTEAFF	TGCAGCGTTGAAGCCGAGGGGAGGGAGGTACGGACTGAAGCTTTCTTT
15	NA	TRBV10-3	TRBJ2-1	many	CAISENPGQFNEQFF	TGTGCCATCAGTGAGAATCCTGGACAGTTCAATGAGCAGTTCTTC
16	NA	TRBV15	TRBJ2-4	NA	CATSRDQAQDKNIQYF	TGTGCCACCAGCAGAGACCAAGCACAGGACAAAAACATTCAGTACTTC
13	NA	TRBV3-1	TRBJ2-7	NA	CASSQDSHYEQYF	TGTGCCAGCAGCCAAGATTCTCATTACGAGCAGTACTTC
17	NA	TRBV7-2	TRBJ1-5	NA	CASSSPKVPGGNQPQHF	TGTGCCAGCAGCTCACCTAAGGTCCCCGGGGGCAATCAGCCCCAGCATTTT
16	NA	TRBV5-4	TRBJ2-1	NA	CASSLGTRSSYNEQFF	TGTGCCAGCAGTCTTGGGACCAGGAGCTCCTACAATGAGCAGTTCTTC
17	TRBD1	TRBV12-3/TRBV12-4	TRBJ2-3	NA	CASSPLGQLPSTDTQYF	TGTGCCAGCAGTCCCTTGGGACAGCTACCCAGCACAGATACGCAGTATTTT
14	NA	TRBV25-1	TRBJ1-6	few	CASSDRSYNSPLHF	TGTGCCAGCAGTGACAGGTCCTATAATTCACCCCTCCACTTT
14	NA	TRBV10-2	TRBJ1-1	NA	CASSVSPMNTEAFF	TGCGCCAGCAGTGTTTCCCCAATGAACACTGAAGCTTTCTTT
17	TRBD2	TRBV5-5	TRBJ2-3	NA	CASSGWTSGSGSDTQYF	TGTGCCAGCAGCGGGTGGACTAGCGGGAGTGGGTCAGATACGCAGTATTTT
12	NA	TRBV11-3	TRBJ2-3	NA	CASSSAGAVEYF	TGTGCCAGCAGCTCCGCCGGGGCAGTTGAGTATTTT
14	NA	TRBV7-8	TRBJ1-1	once	CASSFTDRYAEAFF	TGTGCCAGCAGTTTTACTGACAGGTACGCTGAAGCTTTCTTT
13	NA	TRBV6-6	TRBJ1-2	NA	CASMRGRDYGYTF	TGTGCCAGCATGAGGGGTCGGGACTATGGCTACACCTTC
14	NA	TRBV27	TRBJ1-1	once	CASSTTGRTLEAFF	TGTGCCAGCAGTACCACGGGACGGACACTTGAAGCTTTCTTT
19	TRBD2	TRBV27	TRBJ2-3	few	CASSYEGPIAGLDGYTQYF	TGTGCCAGCAGTTATGAGGGCCCTATAGCGGGCCTAGATGGGTATACGCAGTATTTT
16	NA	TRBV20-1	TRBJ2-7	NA	CSARDSSSGSYYEQYF	TGCAGTGCTAGAGACTCTTCCAGCGGCAGTTACTACGAGCAGTACTTC